This TCR beta chain was documented in a study of blood T cells in healthy people across ages. The study's findings and limits: It was the long-lived donors that had more naive CD4+ cells and higher diversity than aged donors.

The CDR3 has 14 residues. The V gene's germline CDR1 is SGHRS and CDR2 YFSETQ. V was trimmed by 1 base and J by 6 bases, leaving 14 bases between them. Roughly 9.8 milliliters of peripheral blood were drawn from each donor. PBMCs numbering at least 7 million were isolated per sample. A sample-barcoded 5' primer and a J-beta primer mix were used in a second PCR of about 6 to 11 cycles. No fewer than 3 million CDR3-containing paired-end reads came from each sample. In TCRdb, the 5' RACE reads were re-called with MiXCR into one record per CDR3 protein. There are 1.5 million to 2 million distinct CDR3 sequences in the sample; under 30% occur only once, and 7% to 9% lies in the top ten. The sample holds a few counts of this clonotype. Its matching antigen is unknown.

The sequencing sample was made of blood. The TCR comes from a woman aged 25 to 45 in good health. This sequence joins TRBV5-1 and TRBJ2-7; maybe TRBD1 (5 bases). CDR3 sequence (DNA): TGCGCCAGCAGCTTGACAGGCCCAGGGCTCGAGCAGTACTTC. This encodes CASSLTGPGLEQYF. The entire variable domain, with the rest obtained from reference TRBV5-1 and TRBJ2-7, is as follows: KAGVTQTPRYLIKTRGQQVTLSCSPISGHRSVSWYQQTPGQGLQFLFEYFSETQRNKGNFPGRFSGRQFSNSRSEMNVSTLELGDSALYLCASSLTGPGLEQYFGPGTRLTVT.